A selection of T cell receptor beta chains follows, all from one sample in a study of T-cell reconstitution after alpha-beta-depleted transplantation in children. TCRdb fed the PCR reads into MiXCR, producing one record per CDR3 protein. The table shows 450,000 to 600,000 distinct CDR3 sequences, with approximately 29% occurring only once. The sequencing here drew on PBMCs from the stem cell graft donor, taken from the stem cell graft. The receptors shown here come from a human donor who donated a stem cell graft to a child with aplastic anemia. The CDR3 runs from the conserved cysteine through the conserved F or W. D genes are given only for firm matches. Size is omitted from some rows. Given values are once, few, many or a class for expanded clones.

abundance: few
v_gene: TRBV7-9
d_gene: TRBD2
j_gene: TRBJ2-2
CDR3nt: TGTGCCAGCAGCTCACTAGCGGGAGCGGACACCGGGGAGCTGTTTTTT
CDR3aa: CASSSLAGADTGELFF

abundance: NA
v_gene: TRBV6-2/TRBV6-3
d_gene: NA
j_gene: TRBJ1-2
CDR3nt: TGTGCCAGCAGTTTTGGACGGCGCTATGGCTACACCTTC
CDR3aa: CASSFGRRYGYTF

abundance: NA
v_gene: TRBV7-9
d_gene: TRBD1
j_gene: TRBJ2-3
CDR3nt: TGTGCCAGTTACCAGGGGGAAGTAGGCACAGATACGCAGTATTTT
CDR3aa: CASYQGEVGTDTQYF

abundance: NA
v_gene: TRBV29-1
d_gene: TRBD1
j_gene: TRBJ1-2
CDR3nt: TGCAGCGTTGAAGATCGGACAGGGGGCTTCTATGGCTACACCTTC
CDR3aa: CSVEDRTGGFYGYTF

abundance: NA
v_gene: TRBV5-1
d_gene: NA
j_gene: TRBJ2-4
CDR3nt: TGCGCCAGCAGCTCCGGGGGACTGCATGGGGGCAAAAACATTCAGTACTTC
CDR3aa: CASSSGGLHGGKNIQYF

abundance: few
v_gene: TRBV7-6
d_gene: TRBD2
j_gene: TRBJ2-5
CDR3nt: TGTGCCAGCAGCTTTAACGGGGAGGGAACGCAAGAGACCCAGTACTTC
CDR3aa: CASSFNGEGTQETQYF

abundance: NA
v_gene: TRBV27
d_gene: NA
j_gene: TRBJ2-1
CDR3nt: TGTGCCAGCAGTTTCGAGGGTCTTATCCACAATGAGCAGTTCTTC
CDR3aa: CASSFEGLIHNEQFF

abundance: NA
v_gene: TRBV30
d_gene: TRBD2
j_gene: TRBJ2-6
CDR3nt: TGTGCCTGGGGAGCGGGAGGCACGTCCGGGGCCAACGTCCTGACTTTC
CDR3aa: CAWGAGGTSGANVLTF

abundance: few
v_gene: TRBV7-9
d_gene: TRBD1
j_gene: TRBJ1-1
CDR3nt: TGTGCCAGCAGCTTCCGACAGGGACGGGACACTGAAGCTTTCTTT
CDR3aa: CASSFRQGRDTEAFF

abundance: NA
v_gene: TRBV20-1
d_gene: NA
j_gene: TRBJ1-1
CDR3nt: TGCGGGCAGTCACAGGGATCGTCGAACACTGAAGCTTTCTTT
CDR3aa: CGQSQGSSNTEAFF

abundance: few
v_gene: TRBV12-3/TRBV12-4
d_gene: NA
j_gene: TRBJ2-7
CDR3nt: TGTGCCAGCAGTCCCTTAGGACGGACGTCCTACGAGCAGTACTTC
CDR3aa: CASSPLGRTSYEQYF

abundance: NA
v_gene: TRBV13
d_gene: TRBD2
j_gene: TRBJ2-5
CDR3nt: TGTGCCAGCAGCGAGGGACTAGCGGAAGAGACCCAGTACTTC
CDR3aa: CASSEGLAEETQYF

abundance: few
v_gene: TRBV18
d_gene: TRBD1
j_gene: TRBJ1-1
CDR3nt: TGTGCCAGCTCACGGGACAGTCCCTTCGTGGCTTTCTTT
CDR3aa: CASSRDSPFVAFF

abundance: few
v_gene: TRBV7-6
d_gene: TRBD1
j_gene: TRBJ1-2
CDR3nt: TGTGCCAGCAGCTCGTCGACAGGGGATGGCTACACCTTC
CDR3aa: CASSSSTGDGYTF

abundance: NA
v_gene: TRBV27
d_gene: TRBD1
j_gene: TRBJ1-6
CDR3nt: TGTGCCAGCAGTAACCGGGACAGGGTTTCACCCCTCCACTTT
CDR3aa: CASSNRDRVSPLHF

abundance: few
v_gene: TRBV19
d_gene: NA
j_gene: TRBJ2-2
CDR3nt: TGTGCCAGTACTACCGGGACGGCGAACACCGGGGAGCTGTTTTTT
CDR3aa: CASTTGTANTGELFF

abundance: once
v_gene: TRBV28
d_gene: TRBD1
j_gene: TRBJ1-3
CDR3nt: TGTGCCAGCCACAGGGGAGTCGGAAACACCATATATTTT
CDR3aa: CASHRGVGNTIYF

abundance: few
v_gene: TRBV5-1
d_gene: NA
j_gene: TRBJ2-5
CDR3nt: TGCGCCAGCAGCCTTGGGCGGAGAGGGGCTAGGTACTTC
CDR3aa: CASSLGRRGARYF

abundance: NA
v_gene: TRBV19
d_gene: TRBD1
j_gene: TRBJ2-7
CDR3nt: TGTGCCAGTAGTATCTCGCAGGGACAGATCTACGAGCAGTACTTC
CDR3aa: CASSISQGQIYEQYF

abundance: NA
v_gene: TRBV4-1
d_gene: TRBD1
j_gene: TRBJ2-6
CDR3nt: TGCGCCAGCAATACAGGGGGCAGCTCTGGGGCCAACGTCCTGACTTTC
CDR3aa: CASNTGGSSGANVLTF

abundance: few
v_gene: TRBV20-1
d_gene: TRBD2
j_gene: TRBJ2-5
CDR3nt: TGCAGTGCTAGAGATTTGGTAGCGGGAGGACTTCAAAAGACCCAGTACTTC
CDR3aa: CSARDLVAGGLQKTQYF

abundance: NA
v_gene: TRBV3-1
d_gene: NA
j_gene: TRBJ1-4
CDR3nt: TGTGCCAGCAGCCAAGAGGTCCGGTATGAAAAACTGTTTTTT
CDR3aa: CASSQEVRYEKLFF